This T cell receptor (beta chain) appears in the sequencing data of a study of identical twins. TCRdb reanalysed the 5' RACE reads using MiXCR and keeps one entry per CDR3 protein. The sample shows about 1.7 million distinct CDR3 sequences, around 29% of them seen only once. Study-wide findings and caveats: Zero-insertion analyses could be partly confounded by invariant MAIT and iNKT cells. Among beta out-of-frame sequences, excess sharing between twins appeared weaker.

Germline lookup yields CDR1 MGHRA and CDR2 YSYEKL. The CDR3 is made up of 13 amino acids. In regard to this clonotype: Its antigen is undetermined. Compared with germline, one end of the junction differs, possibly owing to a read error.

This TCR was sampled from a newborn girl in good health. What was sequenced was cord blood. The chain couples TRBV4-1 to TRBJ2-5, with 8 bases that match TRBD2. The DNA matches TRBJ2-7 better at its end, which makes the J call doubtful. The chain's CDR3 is CTSSQGLAYEQYF. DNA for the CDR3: TGCACCAGCAGCCAGGGACTAGCCTACGAGCAGTACTTC.